This T cell receptor beta chain comes out of a study of T cell changes during pregnancy in multiple sclerosis. The CDR3 loop spans 15 amino acids. Germline-derived CDR1 and CDR2 are SGHRS and YFSETQ. Trimming took off 5 bases at V and 0 bases at J, with 11 bases between the two ends. Generated by immunoSEQ multiplex PCR, the TCRdb table keeps only in-frame clones and is missing some. The sample records 73,000 or so clones, under 90% being singletons. The receptor was isolated from a female donor in good health, enrolled as a control in a pregnancy study. Material: peripheral blood, obtained after pregnancy. This chain uses TRBV5-1 with TRBJ1-4; D not resolved. The CDR3 sequence is CASRSGPTTNEKLFF. CDR3 DNA sequence: TGCGCCAGCAGATCCGGTCCCACAACTAATGAAAAACTGTTTTTT.